This T cell receptor beta chain came from a study of patients and donors after allogeneic stem cell transplantation (dated by TCRdb to about 2020). The CDR3, cysteine through phenylalanine, is 15 amino acids long. The DNA shown is the 45-base CDR3, in frame from base 1. Here V drops 6 bases and J drops 3 bases, and the junction holds 5 bases not matched to any gene. From a lookup of the germline V gene, CDR1 and CDR2 are MNHNS and SASEGT. The library was obtained by RT-PCR. Sequencing took place on a NextSeq 550. TCRdb reworked the public reads: Q25 trimming with fastp, MiXCR clone assembly, productive beta chains retained. Records with the same CDR3 protein are collapsed into one entry carrying the most frequent genes and DNA. This sample is represented by around 27,000 distinct CDR3 sequences; 7.5% to 9% of them were singletons. Around 50% of the sample lies in the top ten. Worth noting for this clonotype: The target of this receptor is not known. No base quality information exists; no much larger clone differs at one position.

The receptor's source is a human donor who was either an allogeneic HSCT recipient or a stem cell or donor lymphocyte infusion donor (not recorded which). It is not recorded whose cells these are; they may come from a transplant donor. The chain was built from TRBV6-1 and TRBJ2-1, with TRBD1 identical over 10 junction bases. The sample taken for sequencing was blood, either unsorted or a sorted T cell fraction (not recorded which). The CDR3: CASRPGQGGYNEQFF. The nucleotides are TGTGCCAGCAGGCCAGGACAGGGGGGCTACAATGAGCAGTTCTTC.